This T cell receptor beta chain was identified during a study of T cells in Graves' hyperthyroidism and ophthalmopathy. This clonotype was detected only a few times. Its antigen is unknown. The CDR3 is 15 residues long. With 5 bases removed from V and 2 bases from J, the gap between germline ends came to 13 bases. Germline-derived CDR1 and CDR2 are KGHDR and SFDVKD. RNA transcripts were the template for amplifying TCR beta CDR3 regions. First-round RT-PCR with HTBI primers amplified the TCR CDR3 region. TCRdb recomputed calls from the multiplex PCR reads with MiXCR, one row per CDR3 protein. The repertoire holds a few hundred thousand distinct CDR3 sequences, with around 20% as singletons. Fresh 10 ml peripheral blood yielded PBMCs. Study-wide results and limits: The model foresaw ophthalmopathy a median approximately 6.3 months prior to onset.

This receptor was taken from a man aged 30 to 45 with Graves' ophthalmopathy. The genes are TRBV24-1 and TRBJ2-3, with D uncertain. What was sequenced was blood. CDR3 amino acids: CATSGWAGSTDTQYF. The DNA of the CDR3 is TGTGCCACCAGTGGTTGGGCAGGATCCACAGATACGCAGTATTTT.